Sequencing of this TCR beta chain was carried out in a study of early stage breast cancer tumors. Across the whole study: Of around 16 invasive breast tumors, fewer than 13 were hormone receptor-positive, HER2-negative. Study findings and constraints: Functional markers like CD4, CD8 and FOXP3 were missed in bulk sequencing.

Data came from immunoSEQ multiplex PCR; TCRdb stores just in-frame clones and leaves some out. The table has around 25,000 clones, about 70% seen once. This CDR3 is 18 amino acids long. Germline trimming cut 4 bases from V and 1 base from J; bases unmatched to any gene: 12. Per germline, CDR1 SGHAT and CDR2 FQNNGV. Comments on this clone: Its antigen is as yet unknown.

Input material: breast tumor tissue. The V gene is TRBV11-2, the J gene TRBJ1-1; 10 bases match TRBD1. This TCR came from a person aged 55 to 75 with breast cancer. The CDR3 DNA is TGTGCCAGCAGCTCGCGGACAGGGGGAAGCTCGTGGAACACTGAAGCTTTCTTT. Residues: CASSSRTGGSSWNTEAFF.